This T cell receptor (beta chain) comes out of a study of blood T cell repertoires in COVID-19. V dropped 5 bases and J dropped 0; count of bases not matched to a gene: 15. Germline assignment: CDR1 SNHLY and CDR2 FYNNEI. CDR3 size: 19 residues. TCRdb keeps only in-frame clones here, not all; method: immunoSEQ multiplex PCR. The profile shows more than 15,000 clones, 78% of them singletons. This clone has only a few counts. The chain recombines TRBV2 with TRBJ1-3; TRBD1 matches at 8 bases. This clonotype was obtained from a man aged 55 to 69 with active or convalescent COVID-19. Input material: peripheral blood. The CDR3 DNA is TGTGCCAGCAGTTCCAGGGGGCCACTATACTCTAGCTCTGGAAACACCATATATTTT. Translated: CASSSRGPLYSSSGNTIYF.